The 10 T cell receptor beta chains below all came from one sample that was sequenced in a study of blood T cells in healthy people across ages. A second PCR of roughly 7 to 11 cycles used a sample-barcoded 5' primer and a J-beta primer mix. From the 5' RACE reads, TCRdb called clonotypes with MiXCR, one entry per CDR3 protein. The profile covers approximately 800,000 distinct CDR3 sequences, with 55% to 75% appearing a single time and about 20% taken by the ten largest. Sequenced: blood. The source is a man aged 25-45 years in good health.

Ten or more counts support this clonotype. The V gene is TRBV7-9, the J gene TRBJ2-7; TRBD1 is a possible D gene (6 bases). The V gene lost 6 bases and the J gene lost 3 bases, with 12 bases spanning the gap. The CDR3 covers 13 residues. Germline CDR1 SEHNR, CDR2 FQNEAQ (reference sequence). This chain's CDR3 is CASSFQGLYEQYF. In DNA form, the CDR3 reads TGTGCCAGCAGTTTCCAGGGGCTCTACGAGCAGTACTTC. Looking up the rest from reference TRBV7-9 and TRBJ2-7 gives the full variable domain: DTGVSQNPRHKITKRGQNVTFRCDPISEHNRLYWYRQTLGQGPEFLTYFQNEAQLEKSRLLSDRFSAERPKGSFSTLEIQRTEQGDSAMYLCASSFQGLYEQYFGPGTRLTVT.

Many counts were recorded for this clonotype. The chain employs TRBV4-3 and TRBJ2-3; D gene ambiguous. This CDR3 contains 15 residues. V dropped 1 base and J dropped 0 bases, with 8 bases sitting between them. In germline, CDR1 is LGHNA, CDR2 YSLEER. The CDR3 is CASSQGPSSTDTQYF. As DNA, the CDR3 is TGCGCCAGCAGCCAAGGACCATCTAGCACAGATACGCAGTATTTT.

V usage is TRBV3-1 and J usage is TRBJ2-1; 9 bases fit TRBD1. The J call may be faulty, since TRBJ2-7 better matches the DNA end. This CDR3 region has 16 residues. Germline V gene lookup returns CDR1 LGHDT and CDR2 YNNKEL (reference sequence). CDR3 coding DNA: TGTGCCAGCAGCCATTTGGGACAGGGCGGAGAGTACGAGCAGTACTTC. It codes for CASSHLGQGGEYEQYF.

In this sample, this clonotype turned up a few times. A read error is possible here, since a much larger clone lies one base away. CDR3 sequence: CSARVLTVGTYNEQFF. The CDR3 DNA reads as TGCAGTGCTAGAGTGCTCACCGTTGGGACCTACAATGAGCAGTTCTTC. This chain links TRBV20-1 with TRBJ2-1, with D unresolved. The CDR3 has 16 residues. Germline-derived CDR1 and CDR2 are DFQATT and SNEGSKA (reference sequence). Trimming left V 1 base short and J 2 bases short, with 15 bases between.

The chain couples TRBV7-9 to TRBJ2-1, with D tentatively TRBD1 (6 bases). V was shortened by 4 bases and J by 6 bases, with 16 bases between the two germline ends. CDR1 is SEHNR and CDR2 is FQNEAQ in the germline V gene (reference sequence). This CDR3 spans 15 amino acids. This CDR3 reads CASSSAMGAGNEQFF. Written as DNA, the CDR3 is TGTGCCAGCAGCTCCGCGATGGGGGCAGGCAATGAGCAGTTCTTC.

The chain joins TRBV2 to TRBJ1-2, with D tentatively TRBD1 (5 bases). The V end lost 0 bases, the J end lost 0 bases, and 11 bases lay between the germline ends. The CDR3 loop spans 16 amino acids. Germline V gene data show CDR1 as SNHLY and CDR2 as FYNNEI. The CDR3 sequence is CASSEAGSGSNYGYTF. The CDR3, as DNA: TGTGCCAGCAGTGAAGCGGGGTCAGGGTCTAACTATGGCTACACCTTC.

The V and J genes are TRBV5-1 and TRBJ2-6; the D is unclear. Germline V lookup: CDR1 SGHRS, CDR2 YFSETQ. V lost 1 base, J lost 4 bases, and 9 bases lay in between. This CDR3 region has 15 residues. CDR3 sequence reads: CASSLQANGANVLTF. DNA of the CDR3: TGCGCCAGCAGCTTGCAAGCAAACGGGGCCAACGTCCTGACTTTC.

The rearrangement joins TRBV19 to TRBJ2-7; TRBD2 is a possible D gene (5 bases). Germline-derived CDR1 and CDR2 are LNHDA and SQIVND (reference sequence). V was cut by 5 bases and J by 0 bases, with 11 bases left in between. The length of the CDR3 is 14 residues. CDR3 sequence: CASSWTGNSYEQYF. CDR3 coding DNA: TGTGCCAGTAGTTGGACTGGGAACTCCTACGAGCAGTACTTC.

Written as DNA, the CDR3 is TGTGCCAGCAGTGGACGACAGGGGGCAGGGGAGACCCAGTACTTC. Its protein is CASSGRQGAGETQYF. This chain joins TRBV25-1 and TRBJ2-7; 10 nucleotides line up with TRBD1. The J call may be mistaken, given a closer DNA end match to TRBJ2-5. The germline V gene encodes CDR1 MGHDK and CDR2 SYGVNS. The CDR3 runs 15 residues.

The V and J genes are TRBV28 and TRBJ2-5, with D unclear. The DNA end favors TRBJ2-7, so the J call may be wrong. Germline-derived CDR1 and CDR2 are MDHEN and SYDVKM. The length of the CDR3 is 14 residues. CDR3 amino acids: CASSSFDKIYEQYF. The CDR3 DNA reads TGTGCCAGCAGTTCATTCGACAAAATCTACGAGCAGTACTTC.